This T cell receptor (beta chain) was sequenced during a study of T cell repertoires in cytomegalovirus infection. MiXCR was run by TCRdb on the reads, yielding one entry per CDR3 protein. The sample contains about 490,000 distinct CDR3 sequences, roughly 12% of which appear only once. This clonotype turned up a few times. The antigen is undetermined. General study points: Pooled public TCR beta family frequency picked out CMV carriers with the relevant HLA.

The CDR3 is 13 residues long. Trimming shortened V by 0 bases and J by 7 bases, and 10 bases separated the two germline ends. Germline V CDR1 and CDR2: KGHSH, LQKENI. Specimen: PBMCs. The chain carries TRBV18 and TRBJ2-7; TRBD1 is a possible D gene (5 bases). The receptor was isolated from a human donor in good health (CMV status not recorded). Some clones in this sample may be carry-over from other donors' samples. DNA for the CDR3: TGTGCCAGCTCACCACCGACAGTGGGAGAGCAGTACTTC. Translation gives CASSPPTVGEQYF.